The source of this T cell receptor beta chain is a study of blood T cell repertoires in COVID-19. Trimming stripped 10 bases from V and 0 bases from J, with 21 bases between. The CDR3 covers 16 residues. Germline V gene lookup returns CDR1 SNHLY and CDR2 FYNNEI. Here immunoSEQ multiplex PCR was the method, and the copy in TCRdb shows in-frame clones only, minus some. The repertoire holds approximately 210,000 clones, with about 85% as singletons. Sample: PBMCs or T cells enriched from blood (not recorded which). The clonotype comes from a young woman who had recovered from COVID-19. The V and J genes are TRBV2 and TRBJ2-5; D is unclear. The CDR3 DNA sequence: TGTGCCAACAGACCCACCTTTCACCGGTACCAAGAGACCCAGTACTTC. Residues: CANRPTFHRYQETQYF. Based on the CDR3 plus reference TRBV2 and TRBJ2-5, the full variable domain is EPEVTQTPSHQVTQMGQEVILRCVPISNHLYFYWYRQILGQKVEFLVSFYNNEISEKSEIFDDQFSVERPDGSNFTLKIRSTKLEDSAMYFCANRPTFHRYQETQYFGPGTRLLVL.